Included here is one T cell receptor beta chain sequence, with context. This record comes from a study of blood T cell repertoires in COVID-19. Background on the study: Italy, Spain and the United States were the sources of the convalescent and acute COVID-19 samples. Nucleic acid was either cDNA or gDNA, and it came from T cells, B-cell-depleted T cells, or PBMCs.

V gave up 7 bases and J gave up 5 bases; unmatched junction bases: 7. The CDR3 has 13 residues. Germline V lookup: CDR1 SGHVS, CDR2 FQNEAQ. Method: immunoSEQ multiplex PCR; TCRdb's copy keeps in-frame clones and lacks some. The table records about 85,000 clones, about 90% of them present only once. The sequence was obtained from a woman of 80 years or more with active or convalescent COVID-19. The sequenced sample was peripheral blood. The gene calls are TRBV7-8 and TRBJ1-1; 7 bases are shared with TRBD1. The CDR3 reads CASTFDRDTEAFF. The DNA of the CDR3 is TGTGCCAGCACCTTCGACAGGGATACTGAAGCTTTCTTT.